This passage covers 23 T cell receptor beta chains from one sample sequenced in a study of cytomegalovirus exposure and HLA in healthy donors. The PCR used 60 Vbeta and 13 Jbeta primers. Clones were read by immunoSEQ multiplex PCR, and TCRdb kept only the in-frame ones, dropping some. The data show over 150,000 clones, around 80% seen once. Sequenced material: PBMCs. These receptors originate from a young man in good health and CMV-seropositive.

This clone has just one count. This sequence joins TRBV7-2 and TRBJ2-7; D remains ambiguous. V lost 5 bases and J 1 base, leaving 3 bases between the germline ends. Germline values: CDR1 SGHTA, CDR2 FQGNSA. The CDR3 spans 11 residues. CDR3 protein: CASSLSYEQYF. For the CDR3, the DNA is TGTGCCAGCAGCCTTTCCTACGAGCAGTACTTC.

V is TRBV7-6 and J is TRBJ2-7; TRBD2 matches at 13 bases. The junction had 7 bases not matched to a gene; V was cut back by 5 bases and J by 0 bases. This CDR3 contains 17 residues. The germline CDR1 and CDR2 sequences are SGHVS and FNYEAQ. Here the CDR3 reads CASSRTSGSHFSYEQYF. The DNA for the CDR3 is TGTGCCAGCAGCCGGACTAGCGGGAGCCACTTCTCCTACGAGCAGTACTTC.

This chain connects TRBV19 to TRBJ2-3; weak D call: TRBD1 (6 bases). The CDR3 length is 15 residues. Trimming removed 3 bases at V and 1 base at J, with 11 bases between. CDR1 LNHDA and CDR2 SQIVND come from the germline V gene (reference sequence). This CDR3 is CASSIQAGGTDTQYF. The CDR3, as DNA: TGTGCCAGTAGTATCCAGGCAGGGGGCACAGATACGCAGTATTTT.

V gene TRBV20-1 combines with J gene TRBJ1-2; D ambiguous. Germline V gene sequence: CDR1 DFQATT, CDR2 SNEGSKA (reference sequence). There are 11 residues in the CDR3. V lost 3 bases and J lost 5, with 7 bases in between. For the CDR3, the DNA is TGCAGTGCTAGTGGCATTTATGGCTACACCTTC. As protein: CSASGIYGYTF.

This chain links TRBV29-1 with TRBJ2-7; TRBD1 might be the D (6 bases). The CDR3 covers 14 residues. V was pared by 2 bases and J by 0 bases, with 11 bases between. From germline, CDR1 is SQVTM and CDR2 ANQGSEA. CDR3 loop: CSVESRDNSYEQYF. The CDR3 DNA sequence: TGCAGCGTTGAATCTAGGGACAACTCCTACGAGCAGTACTTC.

This chain joins TRBV28 and TRBJ2-3; TRBD2 matches at 9 bases. V gave up 1 base and J gave up 3 bases; unmatched junction bases: 8. The CDR3 totals 17 residues. From germline, CDR1 is MDHEN and CDR2 SYDVKM. CDR3 nucleotide sequence: TGTGCCAGCAGTTTATCAGGTCCTAGCGGGATAACAGATACGCAGTATTTT. This codes for CASSLSGPSGITDTQYF.

The V gene is TRBV25-1, the J gene TRBJ2-7, with 9 positions matching TRBD1. J was trimmed by 1 base and V by 5 bases; bases with no gene match: 12. This CDR3 spans 17 amino acids. Looked up from germline, CDR1 is MGHDK and CDR2 is SYGVNS. CDR3 bases: TGTGCCAGCAGTCGGACAGGGGCCTCCTCCTTTTCCTACGAGCAGTACTTC. Its translation: CASSRTGASSFSYEQYF.

This clone was detected only a few times. The CDR3 region is CASSQELGTGANGYTF. CDR3 sequence (DNA): TGTGCCAGCAGCCAAGAATTAGGGACAGGGGCAAATGGCTACACCTTC. The chain employs TRBV4-2 and TRBJ1-2; TRBD1 aligns across 10 bases. After removal of 0 bases from V and 6 bases from J, the junction contained 7 bases not matched to a gene. From germline, CDR1 is LGHNA and CDR2 YNFKEQ. The CDR3 runs to 16 residues.

The chain is built from TRBV28 and TRBJ1-2; D call uncertain. Trimming stripped 5 bases from V and 8 bases from J, with 6 bases between. CDR1 is MDHEN and CDR2 is SYDVKM in the germline V gene. This CDR3 region has 10 residues. CDR3 in DNA: TGTGCCAGCAGTAGGAGGGGCTACACCTTC. This gives the protein CASSRRGYTF.

This chain links TRBV7-3 with TRBJ1-4; the match to TRBD1 covers 9 bases. V was clipped by 8 bases and J by 8 bases; unmatched bases: 6. Per germline, CDR1 SGHTA and CDR2 FQGTGA. The CDR3 length is 13 residues. CDR3 protein: CASARDRDEKLFF. The CDR3 bases are TGTGCCAGCGCCAGGGACAGGGACGAAAAACTGTTTTTT.

This clone was detected only once. The chain is built from TRBV10-2 and TRBJ2-7; D not resolved. CDR3 length equals 14 residues. Germline CDR1 WSHSY, CDR2 SAAADI. V lost 3 bases to trimming and J lost 3 bases, with 12 bases between them. The CDR3 spells CASSDITYGYEQYF. In DNA form, the CDR3 reads TGCGCCAGCAGTGATATAACTTACGGCTACGAGCAGTACTTC.

The chain is built from TRBV13 and TRBJ2-3; 10 bases match TRBD2. Germline loops: CDR1 PRHDT, CDR2 FYEKMQ (reference sequence). The V and J ends lost 1 base and 4 bases, in that order; junction bases with no gene match: 2. The CDR3 contains 15 residues. The CDR3 DNA reads TGTGCCAGCAGCTTAGTAGGGACTAGCGCAGATACGCAGTATTTT. It yields the protein CASSLVGTSADTQYF.

The chain uses TRBV5-6 and TRBJ1-1; TRBD1 matches at 10 bases. The length of the CDR3 is 14 residues. The germline CDR1 and CDR2 sequences are SGHDT and YYEEEE. V shed 4 bases, J shed 3 bases, and the junction held 3 bases outside the gene matches. CDR3: CASSGDRGDTEAFF. For the CDR3, the DNA is TGTGCCAGCAGCGGGGACAGGGGTGACACTGAAGCTTTCTTT.

The CDR3 sequence is CASSLPPGTGGGYTF. The CDR3 DNA is TGTGCCAGCAGTTTGCCGCCCGGGACAGGTGGAGGCTACACCTTC. The chain combines TRBV28 with TRBJ1-2; TRBD1 agrees at 8 bases. The CDR3 length is 15 residues. J gave up 8 bases and V 3 bases, and 11 bases lay outside the gene matches. Per the germline V gene, CDR1 is MDHEN and CDR2 is SYDVKM.

The chain uses TRBV19 and TRBJ2-5, with D maybe TRBD1 (6 bases). Germline values: CDR1 LNHDA, CDR2 SQIVND (reference sequence). Between the trimmed V and J ends, which lost 4 bases and 2 bases, there was a span of 14 bases. The CDR3 runs to 15 residues. The DNA for the CDR3 is TGTGCCAGTAGTAGCGATAGGACAGTTCAAGAGACCCAGTACTTC. This codes for CASSSDRTVQETQYF.

In DNA, the CDR3 is TGTGCCAGCAGTACAGGGGGCACTGAAGCTTTCTTT. It translates to CASSTGGTEAFF. The chain carries TRBV6-1 and TRBJ1-1; 8 nucleotides match TRBD1. CDR1 is MNHNS and CDR2 is SASEGT in the germline V gene. The ends lost 5 bases at V and 4 bases at J; junction bases unmatched: 0. The CDR3 is 12 residues long.

The chain carries TRBV2 and TRBJ2-6; D is undetermined. V lost 2 bases, J lost 1 base, and 9 bases lay in between. Germline lookup yields CDR1 SNHLY and CDR2 FYNNEI. The CDR3 length is 16 residues. The DNA for the CDR3 is TGTGCCAGCAGTGAATCCGTGTCGTCTGGGGCCAACGTCCTGACTTTC. Translation: CASSESVSSGANVLTF.

The chain has TRBV6-1 and TRBJ1-4; D uncertain. The CDR3 loop spans 13 amino acids. The germline V and J ends were trimmed by 6 bases and 6 bases, with 11 bases remaining between them. Germline loops: CDR1 MNHNS, CDR2 SASEGT. CDR3 sequence (DNA): TGTGCCAGCAGGGGCCGACAAGATGAAAAACTGTTTTTT. Translated, it gives CASRGRQDEKLFF.

This rearrangement joins TRBV5-1 to TRBJ2-1; 10 positions agree with TRBD2. CDR1 SGHRS and CDR2 YFSETQ come from the germline V gene. J was trimmed by 8 bases and V by 6 bases; bases with no gene match: 11. The CDR3 contains 15 residues. The CDR3 sequence is CASTILAGEGYEQFF. CDR3 DNA sequence: TGCGCCAGCACCATTCTAGCGGGAGAGGGCTATGAGCAGTTCTTC. The full variable domain, with the rest looked up from reference TRBV5-1 and TRBJ2-1, is KAGVTQTPRYLIKTRGQQVTLSCSPISGHRSVSWYQQTPGQGLQFLFEYFSETQRNKGNFPGRFSGRQFSNSRSEMNVSTLELGDSALYLCASTILAGEGYEQFFGPGTRLTVL.

This clone was seen only a few times. The chain employs TRBV6-1 and TRBJ2-2; D is undetermined. The CDR3 totals 13 residues. Germline CDR1 reads MNHNS; CDR2 reads SASEGT. V shed 7 bases and J shed 5 bases, with 11 bases lying between them. CDR3 in DNA: TGTGCCAGCACAGCCTCAGGAACCGGGGAGCTGTTTTTT. Translating gives CASTASGTGELFF.

This chain uses TRBV9 with TRBJ2-1, with TRBD2 matching 7 bases. CDR3 length: 15 residues. With 0 bases clipped from V and 5 bases from J, the junction kept 5 bases outside the gene matches. The germline CDR1 and CDR2 sequences are SGDLS and YYNGEE. CDR3 protein: CASSVGLALHNEQFF. CDR3 in DNA: TGTGCCAGCAGCGTAGGACTAGCCTTACACAATGAGCAGTTCTTC.

The rearrangement joins TRBV2 to TRBJ2-5; 7 bases align to TRBD2. The CDR3 extends over 15 amino acids. Germline CDR1 is SNHLY and CDR2 is FYNNEI. Trimming removed 4 bases from V and 4 bases from J; junction bases left unmatched: 9. In nucleotides, the CDR3 is TGTGCCAGCAGTGCTTACGCGGGAGAGGGAGAGACCCAGTACTTC. Amino acids: CASSAYAGEGETQYF.

The J gene is TRBJ2-7, the V gene TRBV5-5, with D tentatively TRBD1 (6 bases). V lost 3 bases to trimming and J lost 2 bases, with 9 bases between them. The length of the CDR3 is 13 residues. Germline CDR1 reads SGHKS; CDR2 reads YYEKEE (reference sequence). The CDR3 region is CASSSWTAYEQYF. CDR3 nucleotide sequence: TGTGCCAGCAGCTCCTGGACAGCCTACGAGCAGTACTTC.